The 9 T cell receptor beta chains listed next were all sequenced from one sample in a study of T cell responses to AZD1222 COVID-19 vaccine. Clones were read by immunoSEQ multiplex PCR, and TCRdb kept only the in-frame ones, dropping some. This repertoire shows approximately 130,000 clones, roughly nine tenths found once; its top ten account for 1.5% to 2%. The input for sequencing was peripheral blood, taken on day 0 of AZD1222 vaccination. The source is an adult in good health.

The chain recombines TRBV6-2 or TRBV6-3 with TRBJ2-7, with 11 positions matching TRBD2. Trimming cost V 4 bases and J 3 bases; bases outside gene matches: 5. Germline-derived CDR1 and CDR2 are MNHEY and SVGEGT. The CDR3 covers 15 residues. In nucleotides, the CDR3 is TGTGCCAGCAGTTCAATTAGCGGGGGGGGCTACGAGCAGTACTTC. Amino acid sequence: CASSSISGGGYEQYF.

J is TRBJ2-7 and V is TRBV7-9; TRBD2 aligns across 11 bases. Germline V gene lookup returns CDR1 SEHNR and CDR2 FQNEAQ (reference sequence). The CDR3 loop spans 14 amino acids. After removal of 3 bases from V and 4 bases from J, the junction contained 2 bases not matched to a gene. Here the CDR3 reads CASSLGLAAYEQYF. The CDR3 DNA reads TGTGCCAGCAGCTTGGGACTAGCGGCTTACGAGCAGTACTTC.

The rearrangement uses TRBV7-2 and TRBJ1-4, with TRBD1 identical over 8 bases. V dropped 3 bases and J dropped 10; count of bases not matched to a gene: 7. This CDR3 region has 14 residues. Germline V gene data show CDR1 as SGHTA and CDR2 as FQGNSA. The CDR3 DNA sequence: TGTGCCAGCAGCTTGACAGGACAGGGTGGAAAACTGTTTTTT. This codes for CASSLTGQGGKLFF. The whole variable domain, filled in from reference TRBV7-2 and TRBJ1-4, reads GAGVSQSPSNKVTEKGKDVELRCDPISGHTALYWYRQSLGQGLEFLIYFQGNSAPDKSGLPSDRFSAERTGGSVSTLTIQRTQQEDSAVYLCASSLTGQGGKLFFGSGTQLSVL.

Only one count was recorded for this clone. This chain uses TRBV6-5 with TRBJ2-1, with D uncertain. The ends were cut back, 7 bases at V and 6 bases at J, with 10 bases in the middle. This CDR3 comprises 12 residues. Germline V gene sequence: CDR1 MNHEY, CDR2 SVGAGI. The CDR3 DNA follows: TGTGCCAGCACCCCCGTAGGCAATGAGCAGTTCTTC. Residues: CASTPVGNEQFF.

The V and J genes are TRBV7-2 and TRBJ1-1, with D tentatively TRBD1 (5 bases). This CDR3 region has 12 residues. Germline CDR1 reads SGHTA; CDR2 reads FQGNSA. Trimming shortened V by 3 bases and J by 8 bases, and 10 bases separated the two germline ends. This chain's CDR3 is CASSFFAGEAFF. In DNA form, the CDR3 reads TGTGCCAGCAGCTTTTTCGCAGGGGAAGCTTTCTTT.

CDR3 nucleotide sequence: TGTGCCAGCAGCTTGAGCGGGCCTAGCACAGATACGCAGTATTTT. It specifies CASSLSGPSTDTQYF. The V call is TRBV7-3, the J call TRBJ2-3, with a tentative D call TRBD2 (6 bases). The germline V and J ends were trimmed by 3 bases and 0 bases, with 10 bases remaining between them. The germline CDR1 and CDR2 sequences are SGHTA and FQGTGA. The CDR3 contains 15 residues.

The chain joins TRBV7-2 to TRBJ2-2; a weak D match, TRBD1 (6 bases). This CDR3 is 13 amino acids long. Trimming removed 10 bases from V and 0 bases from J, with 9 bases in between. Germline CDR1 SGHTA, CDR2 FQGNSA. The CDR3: CAIRTANTGELFF. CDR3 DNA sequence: TGTGCCATTAGGACAGCGAACACCGGGGAGCTGTTTTTT.

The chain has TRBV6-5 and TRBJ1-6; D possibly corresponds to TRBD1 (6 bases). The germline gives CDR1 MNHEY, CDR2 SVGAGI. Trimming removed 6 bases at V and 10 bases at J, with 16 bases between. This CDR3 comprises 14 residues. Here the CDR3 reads CASSPGQKSSPLHF. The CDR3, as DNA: TGTGCCAGCAGCCCAGGACAGAAATCATCACCCCTCCACTTT.

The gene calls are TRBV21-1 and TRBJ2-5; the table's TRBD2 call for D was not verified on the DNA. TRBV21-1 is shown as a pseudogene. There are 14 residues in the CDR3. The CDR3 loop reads CASLGETKEETQYF. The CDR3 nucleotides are TGTGCCTCCCTTGGGGAGACAAAGGAAGAGACCCAGTACTTC.